A single sample gave rise to the 25 T cell receptor beta chains below, sequenced in a study of naive and memory T cell subsets. Both TRBC1 and TRBC2 were covered by a beta constant-region primer of two equimolar oligonucleotides. Four rounds of PCR amplified the ligated cDNA using nested alpha and beta constant-region primers plus SP2. TCRdb reanalysed the UMI-ligation and nested PCR reads using MiXCR and keeps one entry per CDR3 protein. Among 8,500 to 10,000 distinct CDR3 sequences listed, roughly 5.5% were seen once. The sample consisted of CD4+ TEMRA cells from blood. Regarding subset: effector memory re-expressing CD45RA, CD45RA+ CD27-. Source of these receptors: a human donor in good health.

This clonotype was detected many times. The chain is built from TRBV5-4 and TRBJ2-1; 9 bases fit TRBD1. Germline lookup yields CDR1 SGHNT and CDR2 YYREEE (reference sequence). The CDR3 covers 14 residues. V gave up 3 bases and J gave up 8 bases; unmatched junction bases: 6. The CDR3 sequence is CASSWDRANYEQFF. CDR3 DNA: TGTGCCAGCAGCTGGGACAGGGCGAATTATGAGCAGTTCTTC.

The chain recombines TRBV30 with TRBJ2-3; D perhaps matches TRBD1 (6 bases). Germline CDR1 and CDR2: GTSNPN and SVGIG (reference sequence). The CDR3 is 16 residues long. V lost 2 bases and J lost 4, with 19 bases in between. CDR3: CAWSFGVQGISDTQYF. CDR3 bases: TGTGCCTGGAGTTTCGGGGTGCAGGGGATTTCAGATACGCAGTATTTT.

This clonotype was found many times. V and J are TRBV6-2 or TRBV6-3 and TRBJ2-3, with a weak D call TRBD2 (6 bases). Trimming cost V 2 bases and J 2 bases, with 17 bases left between them. Germline lookup yields CDR1 MNHEY and CDR2 SVGEGT. This CDR3 has 17 amino acids. The CDR3 here is CASSYLPGTSVTDTQYF. The CDR3 DNA sequence: TGTGCCAGCAGTTACCTACCAGGGACTTCGGTCACAGATACGCAGTATTTT.

The rearrangement uses TRBV5-1 and TRBJ2-1; 10 nucleotides align to TRBD2. CDR3 size: 14 residues. The J segment lost 8 bases and the V segment lost 5 bases, leaving 7 bases of the junction unmatched. CDR1 and CDR2 from the germline V gene are SGHRS and YFSETQ. This chain's CDR3 is CASRSSGGLDEQFF. In nucleotides, the CDR3 is TGCGCCAGCAGGTCTAGCGGGGGTCTGGATGAGCAGTTCTTC.

This clonotype was counted ten times or more. V gene TRBV10-3 combines with J gene TRBJ2-1, with D perhaps TRBD1 (5 bases). Deletions cut 6 bases from V and 8 bases from J, with 11 bases between. The CDR3 loop spans 12 amino acids. Germline lookup yields CDR1 ENHRY and CDR2 SYGVKD. CDR3 region: CAIRGPSDEQFF. In DNA, the CDR3 is TGTGCCATCAGGGGGCCTTCCGATGAGCAGTTCTTC.

DNA of the CDR3: TGTGCCAGCAGTGAATCCCTAGCGGGGAAGGGCTACGAGCAGTACTTC. It codes for CASSESLAGKGYEQYF. The V gene is TRBV6-2 or TRBV6-3, the J gene TRBJ2-7; 9 nucleotides line up with TRBD2. The J segment lost 3 bases and the V segment lost 5 bases, leaving 11 bases of the junction unmatched. This CDR3 region has 16 residues. CDR1 MNHEY and CDR2 SVGEGT come from the germline V gene.

This clonotype showed up just a few times. This sequence joins TRBV20-1 and TRBJ2-7; TRBD1 matches at 9 bases. This CDR3 has 14 residues. The V gene end was trimmed by 6 bases and the J gene end by 5 bases; junction bases not matched to a gene: 11. CDR1 and CDR2 from the germline V gene are DFQATT and SNEGSKA (reference sequence). As DNA, the CDR3 is TGCAGTGCCAGATCCGGGACAGGGACCCACGAGCAGTACTTC. This codes for CSARSGTGTHEQYF.

This clonotype was seen at least ten times. V and J are TRBV10-3 and TRBJ1-6, with 8 positions matching TRBD1. Germline assignment: CDR1 ENHRY and CDR2 SYGVKD. This CDR3 is built from 14 residues. Trimming cost V 6 bases and J 9 bases; bases outside gene matches: 7. In nucleotides, the CDR3 is TGTGCCATCAGGGAACGGACAGGGCTTTCACCCCTCCACTTT. Translated, it gives CAIRERTGLSPLHF.

This clonotype occurred many times. The chain carries TRBV30 and TRBJ1-1, with 10 bases that match TRBD1. The germline CDR1 and CDR2 sequences are GTSNPN and SVGIG (reference sequence). Germline trimming cut 2 bases from V and 6 bases from J; bases unmatched to any gene: 6. This CDR3 has 14 amino acids. CDR3 amino acids: CAWSRGQGWAEAFF. CDR3 DNA sequence: TGTGCCTGGAGTAGGGGACAGGGGTGGGCTGAAGCTTTCTTT.

This clonotype was detected many times. The gene calls are TRBV18 and TRBJ1-1; 7 bases match TRBD1. The length of the CDR3 is 14 residues. V shed 1 base and J 1 base; nucleotides not matched to a gene: 0. The germline V gene encodes CDR1 KGHSH and CDR2 LQKENI. Here the CDR3 reads CASSPQGANTEAFF. The CDR3 nucleotides are TGTGCCAGCTCACCACAGGGGGCGAACACTGAAGCTTTCTTT.

This clonotype is medium-sized (0.01 to 0.1%). The chain's CDR3 is CASSQSKTDRRQETQYF. CDR3 in DNA: TGCGCCAGCAGTCAATCGAAGACCGACAGGCGACAAGAGACCCAGTACTTC. The chain recombines TRBV23-1 with TRBJ2-5, with D perhaps matching TRBD1 (6 bases). TRBV23-1 is treated as an ORF (open reading frame) with a function not yet certain. V lost 0 bases and J lost 2, with 16 bases in between. This CDR3 is 17 amino acids long.

Relative to its sample, this clonotype is medium-sized. V gene TRBV20-1 combines with J gene TRBJ2-7; 10 bases are shared with TRBD2. The CDR3 spans 12 residues. The ends lost 6 bases at V and 6 bases at J; junction bases unmatched: 5. The germline gives CDR1 DFQATT, CDR2 SNEGSKA (reference sequence). The CDR3 DNA reads as TGCAGTGCGGCTAGCGGGAGCGGCGAGCAGTACTTC. Protein: CSAASGSGEQYF.

There are many counts of this clonotype. The V gene is TRBV12-3 or TRBV12-4, the J gene TRBJ1-5; maybe TRBD1 (5 bases). Trimming removed 3 bases from V and 5 bases from J, with 17 bases in between. CDR3 length: 16 residues. The CDR3 sequence is CASSLGGRRADQPQHF. As DNA, the CDR3 is TGTGCCAGCAGTTTGGGGGGTCGGAGGGCTGATCAGCCCCAGCATTTT.

This clonotype was seen more than once but under ten times. J is TRBJ2-3 and V is TRBV14, with a possible D match to TRBD2 (5 bases). The CDR3 totals 14 residues. V gave up 0 bases and J gave up 2 bases, with 6 bases separating them. CDR1 is SGHDN and CDR2 is FVKESK in the germline V gene. DNA for the CDR3: TGTGCCAGCAGCCAAGATCGGGACACAGATACGCAGTATTTT. Protein: CASSQDRDTDTQYF.

This chain links TRBV20-1 with TRBJ2-5, with D perhaps given as TRBD1 or TRBD2 (6 bases each). Germline V lookup: CDR1 DFQATT, CDR2 SNEGSKA (reference sequence). The germline V and J ends were trimmed by 0 bases and 9 bases, with 17 bases remaining between them. The CDR3 has 14 amino acids. The CDR3 DNA is TGCAGTGCTAGAGATCAGGGGTCCCGACTAGCCCAGTACTTC. Its protein product is CSARDQGSRLAQYF.

This clonotype came up many times. V usage is TRBV11-3 and J usage is TRBJ2-7, with 7 bases that match TRBD1. This CDR3 contains 15 residues. With V trimmed by 1 base and J by 6 bases, 9 bases remained unmatched. CDR1 and CDR2 from the germline V gene are SGHNT and YENEEA. This chain's CDR3 is CASSLAHATGIEQYF. In DNA form, the CDR3 reads TGTGCCAGCAGCTTAGCCCACGCGACAGGGATCGAGCAGTACTTC.

This clonotype occurred many times. This chain connects TRBV7-9 to TRBJ1-1; D uncertain. The CDR3 contains 15 residues. Germline V gene data show CDR1 as SEHNR and CDR2 as FQNEAQ (reference sequence). V lost 4 bases to trimming and J lost 4 bases, with 16 bases between them. CDR3 loop: CASSWARGGTTEAFF. The DNA of the CDR3 is TGTGCCAGCAGCTGGGCCCGGGGTGGCACCACTGAAGCTTTCTTT.

CDR3 sequence reads: CASSPWGDTQYF. The DNA for the CDR3 is TGTGCCAGCAGTCCATGGGGAGATACGCAGTATTTT. The chain carries TRBV27 and TRBJ2-3; D is uncertain. Per the germline V gene, CDR1 is MNHEY and CDR2 is SMNVEV (reference sequence). CDR3 length equals 12 residues. Trimming left V 5 bases short and J 5 bases short, with 8 bases between.

This clonotype was found many times. CDR3 nucleotide sequence: TGCGCCAGCAGCACGGGGGACAGTCGGGTGGCAGATACGCAGTATTTT. It is translated as CASSTGDSRVADTQYF. The chain recombines TRBV5-1 with TRBJ2-3; perhaps TRBD1 as D (7 bases). V was cut by 4 bases and J by 4 bases, with 19 bases left in between. The CDR3 sequence is 16 residues long. Germline CDR1 SGHRS, CDR2 YFSETQ.

The chain is built from TRBV20-1 and TRBJ1-4, with D uncertain. Trimming stripped 6 bases from V and 5 bases from J, with 10 bases between. The germline gives CDR1 DFQATT, CDR2 SNEGSKA (reference sequence). This CDR3 is 12 amino acids long. The CDR3 DNA reads TGCAGTGCAGGACCCAGAAATGAAAAACTGTTTTTT. The encoded protein is CSAGPRNEKLFF.

This clonotype turned up a few times. The CDR3 reads CSARLPGRYEQYF. CDR3 coding DNA: TGCAGTGCTAGACTACCGGGACGCTACGAGCAGTACTTC. The chain joins TRBV20-1 to TRBJ2-7, with D tentatively TRBD1 or TRBD2 (5 bases each). Trimming shortened V by 2 bases and J by 3 bases, and 11 bases separated the two germline ends. Per germline, CDR1 DFQATT and CDR2 SNEGSKA (reference sequence). The CDR3 runs to 13 residues.

This clonotype was counted many times. This chain joins TRBV5-1 and TRBJ2-5; 12 bases align to TRBD2. Germline trimming cut 3 bases from V and 9 bases from J; bases unmatched to any gene: 9. Germline V gives CDR1 SGHRS, CDR2 YFSETQ. The CDR3 totals 15 residues. CDR3 DNA sequence: TGCGCCAGCAGCTCCGGACTAGCGGGGATCGAGGCCCAGTACTTC. Protein: CASSSGLAGIEAQYF.

This clonotype was seen ten or more times. J is TRBJ1-2 and V is TRBV27; D is possibly TRBD1 (5 bases). Trimming took off 5 bases at V and 4 bases at J, with 11 bases between the two ends. This CDR3 spans 13 amino acids. From germline, CDR1 is MNHEY and CDR2 SMNVEV (reference sequence). CDR3 bases: TGTGCCAGCAGTGAGGGACGATCCTATGGCTACACCTTC. Its translation is CASSEGRSYGYTF.

This clonotype has a count of ten or more. V usage is TRBV27 and J usage is TRBJ2-3; D might be TRBD1 (7 bases). Trimming pared 3 bases from V and 1 base from J, leaving 20 bases between. The CDR3 spans 18 residues. From germline, CDR1 is MNHEY and CDR2 SMNVEV (reference sequence). The CDR3, as DNA: TGTGCCAGCAGTTTTTGGCAGGGGGGAATTTCGGGCACAGATACGCAGTATTTT. Translating gives CASSFWQGGISGTDTQYF.

The V call is TRBV7-9, the J call TRBJ2-3; D might be TRBD2 (6 bases). Germline loops: CDR1 SEHNR, CDR2 FQNEAQ (reference sequence). The ends were cut back, 4 bases at V and 2 bases at J, with 10 bases in the middle. The CDR3 loop spans 14 amino acids. The CDR3 loop is CASSSTSPTDTQYF. CDR3 sequence (DNA): TGTGCCAGCAGCTCCACTAGCCCCACAGATACGCAGTATTTT.